This T cell receptor (beta chain) was documented in a study of T-cell reconstitution after alpha-beta-depleted transplantation in children (dated by TCRdb to about 2016). Regarding the study in general: Using TCR repertoire profiling, the study followed T-cell immune reconstitution in a quantitative way in children after TCRalphabeta/CD19-depleted allogeneic hematopoietic cell transplantation. Overall study outcomes, separate from this receptor: The high TCRbeta diversity at day 60 in some patients was ascribed to recipient T cells and intrathymic progenitors that had survived conditioning. Hyperexpanded clone frequencies declined over subsequent months; after one year, T-cell counts and TCRbeta diversity were mostly attributed to newly produced T cells. The apparently early recovery of alphabetaT-cell counts about two months after transplant reportedly depended on only several hundred rapidly expanded clones that came from non-depleted graft cells.

Libraries were prepared through PCR. For sequencing, an Illumina HiSeq 2500 was employed. TCR library preparation used molecular barcoding, with unique molecular identifiers applied to normalize quantification of the TCRbeta repertoire. TCRdb reprocessed the public reads (quality trimming at Q25 with fastp, clone calling with MiXCR) and kept in-frame beta chains. Every CDR3 protein is listed once, alongside the most common genes and DNA of its rows. This sample holds around 600,000 distinct CDR3 sequences; more than 20% were observed only once. The leading ten clones occupy around an eighth of the sample. This clonotype occurred a few times. Its specific antigen is unknown. No clone much larger than this one lies a single base away; base qualities are absent. Taken from cysteine to phenylalanine, the CDR3 has 14 residues. The retained sequence is limited to the CDR3, 42 bases, with the frame set at the first base. A distance of 11 bases separates the germline ends of V and J, which lose 2 bases and 1 base respectively. From the germline V gene, CDR1 is SQVTM and CDR2 is ANQGSEA.

The treatment or condition label here, explained by the study, means: allogeneic hematopoietic cell transplantation with graft depleted of TCRalphabeta T cells and CD19 B cells. Transplant recipients were children who received TCRalphabeta/CD19-depleted allogeneic hematopoietic cell grafts. This specimen consisted of PBMCs, mostly from graft donor cells, obtained 360 days after TCRalphabeta/CD19-depleted stem cell transplant. The sequence came from a boy under three years old who had a stem cell transplant for acute myeloid leukemia, so the T cells may come from the graft donor. The rearrangement joined TRBV29-1 to TRBJ1-2, with TRBD1 perhaps the D gene, on 5 matching bases. The bases read TGCAGCGTTGAATTAGGGGCAGATAACTATGGCTACACCTTC. Its protein is CSVELGADNYGYTF.